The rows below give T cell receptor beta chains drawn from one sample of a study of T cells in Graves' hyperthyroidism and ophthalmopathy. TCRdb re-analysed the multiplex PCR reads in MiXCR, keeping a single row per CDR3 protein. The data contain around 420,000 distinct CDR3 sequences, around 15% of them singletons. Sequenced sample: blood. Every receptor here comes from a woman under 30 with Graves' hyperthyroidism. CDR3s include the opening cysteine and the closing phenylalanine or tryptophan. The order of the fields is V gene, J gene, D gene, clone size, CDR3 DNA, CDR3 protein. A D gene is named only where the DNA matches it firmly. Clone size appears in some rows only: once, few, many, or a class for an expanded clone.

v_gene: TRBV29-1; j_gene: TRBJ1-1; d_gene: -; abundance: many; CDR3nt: TGCAGCGTTGAATACCTATTGAACACTGAAGCTTTCTTT; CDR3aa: CSVEYLLNTEAFF
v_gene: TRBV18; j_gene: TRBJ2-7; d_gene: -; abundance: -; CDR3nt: TGTGCCAGCTCACCACCGGCTAGGACCTACGAGCAGTACTTC; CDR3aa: CASSPPARTYEQYF
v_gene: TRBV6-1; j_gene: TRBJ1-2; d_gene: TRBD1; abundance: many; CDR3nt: TGTGCCAGCAGTGAAACCGGGACAGGGGGAAATGGCTACACCTTC; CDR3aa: CASSETGTGGNGYTF
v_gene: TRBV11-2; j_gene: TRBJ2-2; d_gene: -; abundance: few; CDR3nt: TGTGCCAGCAGCTTTATAGGGGGAGGCGGGGAGCTGTTTTTT; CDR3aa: CASSFIGGGGELFF
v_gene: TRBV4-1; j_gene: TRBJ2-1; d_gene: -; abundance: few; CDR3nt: TGCGCCAGCAGCCTCGGAGGGGAGTACGGAGAGCAGTTCTTC; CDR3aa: CASSLGGEYGEQFF
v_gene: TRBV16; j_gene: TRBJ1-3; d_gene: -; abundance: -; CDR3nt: TGTGCCAGCAGCCAATCCAGATGGGGTGGAAACACCATATATTTT; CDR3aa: CASSQSRWGGNTIYF
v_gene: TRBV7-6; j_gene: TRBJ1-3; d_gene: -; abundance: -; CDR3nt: TGTGCCAGCAGCTTAGATCGGGCCAACTCTGGAAACACCATATATTTT; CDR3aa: CASSLDRANSGNTIYF
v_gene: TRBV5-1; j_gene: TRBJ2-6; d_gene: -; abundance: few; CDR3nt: TGCGCCAGCAGCTTGGTTGTTTCAGGGGCTGGGGCCAACGTCCTGACTTTC; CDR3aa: CASSLVVSGAGANVLTF
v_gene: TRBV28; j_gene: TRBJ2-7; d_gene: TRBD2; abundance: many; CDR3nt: TGTGCCAGCAACCCTAGCGGTGGCGCCTACGAGCAGTACTTC; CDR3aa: CASNPSGGAYEQYF
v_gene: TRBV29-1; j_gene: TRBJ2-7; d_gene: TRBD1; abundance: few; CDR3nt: TGCAGCGCCGAGACAGGGGGGGCCTACGAGCAGTACTTC; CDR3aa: CSAETGGAYEQYF
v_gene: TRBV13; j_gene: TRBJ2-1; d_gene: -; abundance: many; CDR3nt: TGTGCCAGCAGCGGGGTCCACGGTGAGCAGTTCTTC; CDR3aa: CASSGVHGEQFF
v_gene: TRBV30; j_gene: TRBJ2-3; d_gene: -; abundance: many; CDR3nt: TGTGCCTGGAGTCTCGGGACTCCGACAGATACGCAGTATTTT; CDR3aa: CAWSLGTPTDTQYF
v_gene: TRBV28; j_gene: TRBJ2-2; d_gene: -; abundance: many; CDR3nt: TGTGCCAGCAGCCCAACTAGTTCTCCTGGGGAGCTGTTTTTT; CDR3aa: CASSPTSSPGELFF
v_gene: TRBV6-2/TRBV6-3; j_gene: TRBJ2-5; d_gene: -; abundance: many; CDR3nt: TGTGCCAGCAGTTACTCGAAGTTAGACTCCCCAGAGACCCAGTACTTC; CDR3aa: CASSYSKLDSPETQYF
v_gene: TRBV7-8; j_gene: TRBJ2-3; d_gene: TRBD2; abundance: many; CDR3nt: TGTGCCAGCAGCTTAGGGACTAGCGGGGGGGGGGGAGATACGCAGTATTTT; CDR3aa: CASSLGTSGGGGDTQYF
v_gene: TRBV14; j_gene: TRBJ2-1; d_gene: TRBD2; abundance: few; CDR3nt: TGTGCCAGCAGCCAAGTGGCTAGCGGGAGGTACAATGAGCAGTTCTTC; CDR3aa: CASSQVASGRYNEQFF
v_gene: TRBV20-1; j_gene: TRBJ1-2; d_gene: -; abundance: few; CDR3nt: TGCAGTGCCATGACCTATGGCTACACCTTC; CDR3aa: CSAMTYGYTF
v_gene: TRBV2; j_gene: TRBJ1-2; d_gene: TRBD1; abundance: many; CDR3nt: TGTGCCAGCACGGAACGGACAGGAGTTTACTATGGCTACACCTTC; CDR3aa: CASTERTGVYYGYTF
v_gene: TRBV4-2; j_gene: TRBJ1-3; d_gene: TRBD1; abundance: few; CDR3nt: TGTGCCAGCAGCCAGTACAGGGGACAAGGAAACACCATATATTTT; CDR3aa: CASSQYRGQGNTIYF
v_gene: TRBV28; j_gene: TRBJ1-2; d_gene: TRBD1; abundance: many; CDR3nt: TGTGCCAGCAGTTTATACAGGGGAGGTAACTATGGCTACACCTTC; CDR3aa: CASSLYRGGNYGYTF
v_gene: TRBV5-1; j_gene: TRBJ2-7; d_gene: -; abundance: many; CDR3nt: TGCGCCAGCAGCTTCGGCCGGAACTACGAGCAGTACTTC; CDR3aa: CASSFGRNYEQYF
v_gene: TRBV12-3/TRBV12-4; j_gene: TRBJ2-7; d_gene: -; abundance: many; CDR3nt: TGTGCCAGCAGTTACCGCTACGAGCAGTACTTC; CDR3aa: CASSYRYEQYF
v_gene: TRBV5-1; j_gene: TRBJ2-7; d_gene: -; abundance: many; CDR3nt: TGCGCCAGCAGCTTGGAGGGGGGCCAGGGCTACGAGCAGTACTTC; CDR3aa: CASSLEGGQGYEQYF
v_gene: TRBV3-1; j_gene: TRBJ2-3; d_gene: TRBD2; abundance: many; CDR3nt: TGTGCCAGCAGCCAAGGACTAGCGGGAGGCCCCTACGATACGCAGTATTTT; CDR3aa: CASSQGLAGGPYDTQYF
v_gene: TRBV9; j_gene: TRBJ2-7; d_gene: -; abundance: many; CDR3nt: TGTGCCAGCAGCGCGGGGACAGCGGGGAACTACGAGCAGTACTTC; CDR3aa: CASSAGTAGNYEQYF
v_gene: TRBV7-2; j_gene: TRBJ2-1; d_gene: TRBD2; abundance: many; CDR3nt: TGTGCCAGCAGCTTAGTTTCGCTAGCGGGCTCCTACAATGAGCAGTTCTTC; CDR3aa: CASSLVSLAGSYNEQFF
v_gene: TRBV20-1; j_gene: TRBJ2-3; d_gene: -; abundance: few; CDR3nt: TGCAATGCTAGAGGTACTAGCACAGATACGCAGTATTTT; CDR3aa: CNARGTSTDTQYF
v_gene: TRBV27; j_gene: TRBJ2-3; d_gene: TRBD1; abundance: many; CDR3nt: TGTGCCAGCGGCGGCTTTATTCAGGGGGCCTCCGGCACAGATACGCAGTATTTT; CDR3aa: CASGGFIQGASGTDTQYF
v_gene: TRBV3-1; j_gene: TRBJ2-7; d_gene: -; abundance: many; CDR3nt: TGTGCCAGCAGCCAAGGGGCCGAGCAGTACTTC; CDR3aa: CASSQGAEQYF
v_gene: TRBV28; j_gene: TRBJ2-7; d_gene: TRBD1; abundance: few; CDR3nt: TGTGCCAGCACTCCCCGGGGACAGCCCAACTACGAGCAGTACTTC; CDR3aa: CASTPRGQPNYEQYF
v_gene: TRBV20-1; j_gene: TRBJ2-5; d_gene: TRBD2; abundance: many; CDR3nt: TGCAGTGCTAGAGATGAACTAGCGGGAGCAATGACCCCGGCCCAGTACTTC; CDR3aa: CSARDELAGAMTPAQYF
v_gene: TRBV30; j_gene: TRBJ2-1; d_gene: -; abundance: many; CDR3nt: TGTGCCTGGAGTTCAAACCCCACTAGCTACAATGAGCAGTTCTTC; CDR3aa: CAWSSNPTSYNEQFF
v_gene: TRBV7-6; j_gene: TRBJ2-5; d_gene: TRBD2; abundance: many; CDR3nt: TGTGCCAGCAGCTTACCCGGGGCTAGCGGGAGGAAAGAGACCCAGTACTTC; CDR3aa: CASSLPGASGRKETQYF
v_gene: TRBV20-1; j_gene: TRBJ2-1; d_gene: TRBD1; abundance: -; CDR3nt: TGCAGTGCCACGACCTTTAGTGGACAGGGTGCCTACGAGCAGTTCTTC; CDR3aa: CSATTFSGQGAYEQFF
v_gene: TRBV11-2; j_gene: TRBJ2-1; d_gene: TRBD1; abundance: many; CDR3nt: TGTGCCAGCAGCCCCGACAGGGGGAAAGGGTTGGTACAGTTCTTC; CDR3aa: CASSPDRGKGLVQFF
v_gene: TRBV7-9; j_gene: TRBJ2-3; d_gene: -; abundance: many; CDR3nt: TGTGCCAGCAGCCAACGGGACTGGGGAGATACGCAGTATTTT; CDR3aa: CASSQRDWGDTQYF
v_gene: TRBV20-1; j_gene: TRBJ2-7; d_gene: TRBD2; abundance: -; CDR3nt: TGCAGTGCTCAGAACTTAGCGGGGGGGCTTTGGGAGCAGTACTTC; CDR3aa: CSAQNLAGGLWEQYF
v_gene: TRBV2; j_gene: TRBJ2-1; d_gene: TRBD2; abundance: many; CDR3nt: TGTGCCACACGAGTCAGTTCCGAGGGACTAGCGGACTACAATGAGCAGTTCTTC; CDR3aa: CATRVSSEGLADYNEQFF
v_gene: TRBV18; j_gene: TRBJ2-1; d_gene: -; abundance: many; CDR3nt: TGTGCCAGCTCACCATTGGCGGAGGGGGGCAATGAGCAGTTCTTC; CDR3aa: CASSPLAEGGNEQFF
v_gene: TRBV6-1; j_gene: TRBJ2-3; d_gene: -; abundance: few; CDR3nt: TGTGCCAGCAGCTCTTCGGACTCCCCAGATACGCAGTATTTT; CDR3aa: CASSSSDSPDTQYF
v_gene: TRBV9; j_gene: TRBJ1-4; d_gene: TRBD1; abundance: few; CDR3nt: TGTGCCAGCAGCGGCGGGACAGCCTTTTCTAGGGAAAAACTGTTTTTT; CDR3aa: CASSGGTAFSREKLFF
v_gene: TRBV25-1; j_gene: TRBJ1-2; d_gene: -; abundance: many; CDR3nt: TGTGCCAGCAGTGAACCGGGACGGGGTTATGGCTACACCTTC; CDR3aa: CASSEPGRGYGYTF
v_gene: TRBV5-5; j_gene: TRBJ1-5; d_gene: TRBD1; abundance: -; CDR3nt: TGTGCCAGCAGCAACCCGGGACAGGGTCATAGCAATCAGCCCCAGCATTTT; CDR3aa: CASSNPGQGHSNQPQHF
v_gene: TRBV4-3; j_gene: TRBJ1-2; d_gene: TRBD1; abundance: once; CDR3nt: TGCGCCAGCAGCCAAACGCCAGGACAGGGCAACTATGGCTACACCTTC; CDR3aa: CASSQTPGQGNYGYTF
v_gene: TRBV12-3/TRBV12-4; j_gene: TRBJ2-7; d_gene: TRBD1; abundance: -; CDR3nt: TGTGCCAGCAGCCTAGGGGACAGCTTTTACGAGCAGTACTTC; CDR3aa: CASSLGDSFYEQYF
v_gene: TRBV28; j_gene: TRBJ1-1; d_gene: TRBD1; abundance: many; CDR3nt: TGTGCCAGCAGTTTAGACAGGGGGGGCACTGAAGCTTTCTTT; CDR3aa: CASSLDRGGTEAFF
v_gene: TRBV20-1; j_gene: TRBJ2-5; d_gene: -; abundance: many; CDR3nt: TGCAGTGCTAGCCCAGAGAGAGAGACCCAGTACTTC; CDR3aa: CSASPERETQYF
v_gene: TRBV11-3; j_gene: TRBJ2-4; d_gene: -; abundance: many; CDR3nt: TGTGCCAGCAGCGAGACCAGGGGAAGCATTCAGTACTTC; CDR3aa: CASSETRGSIQYF
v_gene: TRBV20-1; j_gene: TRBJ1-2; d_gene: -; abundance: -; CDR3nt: TGCAGTGCTAGTACCACCCCCCTTAACAGAATGAACTATGGCTACACCTTC; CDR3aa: CSASTTPLNRMNYGYTF
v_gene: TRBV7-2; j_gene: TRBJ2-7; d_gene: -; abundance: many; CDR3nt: TGTGCCAGCAGCTCAATATCCTACGAGCAGTACTTC; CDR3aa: CASSSISYEQYF
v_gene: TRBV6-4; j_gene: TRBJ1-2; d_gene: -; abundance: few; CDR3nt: TGTGCCAGCAGTGAGTTCCCCGGACTTAACTATGGCTACACCTTC; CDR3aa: CASSEFPGLNYGYTF